Below, 18 T cell receptor beta chains from the same sample are listed, as sequenced in a study of spatial heterogeneity in lung cancer. Regarding the study as a whole: Tracking of tumor mutation counts was seen in expanded intratumoral alpha and beta TCR counts.

The time point was: sample taken at primary tumor resection. Which antigens these TCRs recognize remains unknown. TCRdb redid the calling of the 5' RACE reads with MiXCR, one entry per CDR3 protein. The table lists 10,000 or so distinct CDR3 sequences, 7.5% to 9.5% of them singletons. The sequencing here drew on lung tumor tissue, taken at surgery. Every receptor here comes from a male donor with early-stage non-small cell lung cancer.

This clonotype came up many times. This sequence joins TRBV5-1 and TRBJ2-2, with a tentative D call TRBD1 (5 bases). This CDR3 has 13 amino acids. V was clipped by 3 bases and J by 5 bases, with 8 bases between them. Germline CDR1 and CDR2: SGHRS and YFSETQ. CDR3 loop: CASSSQVTGELFF. The DNA of the CDR3 is TGCGCCAGCAGCTCACAGGTTACCGGGGAGCTGTTTTTT. Drawing the rest from reference TRBV5-1 and TRBJ2-2, the complete variable domain is KAGVTQTPRYLIKTRGQQVTLSCSPISGHRSVSWYQQTPGQGLQFLFEYFSETQRNKGNFPGRFSGRQFSNSRSEMNVSTLELGDSALYLCASSSQVTGELFFGEGSRLTVL.

Only a few counts were recorded for this clonotype. This chain uses TRBV9 with TRBJ2-5; D ambiguous. V was shortened by 0 bases and J by 5 bases, with 8 bases between the two germline ends. Germline CDR1 reads SGDLS; CDR2 reads YYNGEE. This CDR3 is 13 amino acids long. The CDR3 region is CASSVAPSETQYF. CDR3 DNA sequence: TGTGCCAGCAGCGTAGCCCCGAGCGAGACCCAGTACTTC. Combining the CDR3 with reference TRBV9 and TRBJ2-5 gives the whole variable domain DSGVTQTPKHLITATGQRVTLRCSPRSGDLSVYWYQQSLDQGLQFLIQYYNGEERAKGNILERFSAQQFPDLHSELNLSSLELGDSALYFCASSVAPSETQYFGPGTRLLVL.

Many counts were recorded for this clonotype. The chain employs TRBV28 and TRBJ2-7; D gene uncertain. V was trimmed by 2 bases and J by 3 bases, leaving 8 bases between them. The CDR3 extends over 13 amino acids. Germline CDR1 is MDHEN and CDR2 is SYDVKM. The CDR3 sequence: CASSLSQVYEQYF. The DNA for the CDR3 is TGTGCCAGCAGTTTAAGTCAGGTCTACGAGCAGTACTTC.

This clonotype was observed many times. V usage is TRBV15 and J usage is TRBJ1-2; 9 nucleotides agree with TRBD1. Germline loops: CDR1 LNHNV, CDR2 YYDKDF (reference sequence). This CDR3 region has 14 residues. The junction had 6 bases not matched to a gene; V was cut back by 5 bases and J by 5 bases. CDR3 sequence reads: CATSGGTGWYGYTF. The CDR3 region has the DNA TGTGCCACCAGCGGAGGGACAGGGTGGTATGGCTACACCTTC.

This clonotype came up many times. The V call is TRBV24-1, the J call TRBJ2-3; 10 nucleotides line up with TRBD2. This CDR3 is 15 amino acids long. Germline V gene sequence: CDR1 KGHDR, CDR2 SFDVKD. V lost 5 bases and J lost 2; bases outside the gene matches: 3. CDR3 bases: TGTGCCACCAGTGGGACTAGCGGAAACACAGATACGCAGTATTTT. Protein product: CATSGTSGNTDTQYF.

This clonotype was recorded at least ten times. The chain joins TRBV4-1 to TRBJ2-5, with 7 nucleotides matching TRBD1. The CDR3 consists of 14 residues. J was trimmed by 3 bases and V by 3 bases; bases with no gene match: 4. Germline V gene data show CDR1 as MGHRA and CDR2 as YSYEKL. The CDR3 reads CASSQETGKETQYF. The DNA for the CDR3 is TGCGCCAGCAGCCAGGAGACAGGGAAAGAGACCCAGTACTTC.

This clonotype appeared a few times. The rearrangement joins TRBV27 to TRBJ2-3; TRBD1 aligns across 10 bases. V dropped 3 bases and J dropped 3; count of bases not matched to a gene: 3. Germline lookup yields CDR1 MNHEY and CDR2 SMNVEV (reference sequence). The CDR3 length is 15 residues. The CDR3 reads CASSFWTGGTDTQYF. CDR3 DNA sequence: TGTGCCAGCAGTTTTTGGACAGGGGGGACAGATACGCAGTATTTT.

This chain uses TRBV6-4 with TRBJ2-3; perhaps TRBD2 as D (6 bases). V dropped 3 bases and J dropped 3 bases, with 13 bases sitting between them. Germline V gene lookup returns CDR1 MRHNA and CDR2 SNTAGT. The CDR3 runs 15 residues. Here the CDR3 DNA reads TGTGCCAGCAGTGAATGGACTGGAGGGACAGATACGCAGTATTTT. This codes for CASSEWTGGTDTQYF.

This clonotype was seen more than once but under ten times. The V gene is TRBV7-9, the J gene TRBJ1-1; maybe TRBD1 (5 bases). The length of the CDR3 is 11 residues. CDR1 and CDR2 from the germline V gene are SEHNR and FQNEAQ (reference sequence). V lost 11 bases to trimming and J lost 6 bases, with 13 bases between them. CDR3 in DNA: TGTGCCGGGTACACAGGTTCTGAAGCTTTCTTT. Its translation: CAGYTGSEAFF.

In the case of this clonotype: Possible read error: a much larger clone is one base away. V is TRBV7-9 and J is TRBJ1-2, with 7 bases fitting TRBD1. With V trimmed by 5 bases and J by 7 bases, 10 bases remained unmatched. Looked up from germline, CDR1 is SEHNR and CDR2 is FQNEAQ (reference sequence). This CDR3 region has 14 residues. For the CDR3, the DNA is TGTGCCAGCAGCCGCGGCCAGGGGGTCCTTGGCTACACCTTC. Its translation: CASSRGQGVLGYTF.

Concerning this clonotype itself: This clone may be a read error of a much larger clone one base away. V usage is TRBV5-6 and J usage is TRBJ1-1; perhaps TRBD1 as D (6 bases). CDR3 length: 16 amino acids. V lost 4 bases and J lost 1, with 17 bases in between. Germline V gives CDR1 SGHDT, CDR2 YYEEEE. The CDR3 protein is CASSIKQGIGNTEAFF. CDR3 coding DNA: TGTGCCAGCAGCATAAAACAGGGTATAGGGAACACTGAAGCTTTCTTT.

This clonotype was recorded a few times. The chain joins TRBV27 to TRBJ1-6, with a weak D call TRBD1 (6 bases). In germline, CDR1 is MNHEY, CDR2 SMNVEV (reference sequence). This CDR3 region has 14 residues. V lost 7 bases, J lost 4 bases, and 11 bases lay in between. CDR3 region: CASTFGQYNSPLHF. Written as DNA, the CDR3 is TGTGCCAGCACCTTCGGACAGTATAATTCACCCCTCCACTTT.

This clonotype was recorded many times. The rearrangement joins TRBV19 to TRBJ1-2, with TRBD1 matching over 8 bases. V was clipped by 3 bases and J by 3 bases; unmatched bases: 6. Germline V gene data show CDR1 as LNHDA and CDR2 as SQIVND (reference sequence). This CDR3 is 15 amino acids long. CDR3 nucleotide sequence: TGTGCCAGTAGTATTATAACAGGGGGTGACTATGGCTACACCTTC. Its translation: CASSIITGGDYGYTF. Filled out from reference TRBV19 and TRBJ1-2, the complete variable domain reads DGGITQSPKYLFRKEGQNVTLSCEQNLNHDAMYWYRQDPGQGLRLIYYSQIVNDFQKGDIAEGYSVSREKKESFPLTVTSAQKNPTAFYLCASSIITGGDYGYTFGSGTRLTVV.

Many counts were recorded for this clonotype. CDR3 protein: CASSPMGGLNTGELFF. CDR3 nucleotides: TGTGCCAGCAGTCCCATGGGCGGGCTGAACACCGGGGAGCTGTTTTTT. V gene TRBV11-3 combines with J gene TRBJ2-2; D perhaps matches TRBD2 (5 bases). The CDR3 runs 16 residues. Trimming took off 6 bases at V and 1 base at J, with 15 bases between the two ends. Germline lookup yields CDR1 SGHNT and CDR2 YENEEA. The full variable domain, rest sourced from reference TRBV11-3 and TRBJ2-2, is EAGVVQSPRYKIIEKKQPVAFWCNPISGHNTLYWYLQNLGQGPELLIRYENEEAVDDSQLPKDRFSAERLKGVDSTLKIQPAELGDSAVYLCASSPMGGLNTGELFFGEGSRLTVL.

At least ten counts were recorded for this clonotype. This chain uses TRBV28 with TRBJ1-2; D gene ambiguous. Germline V CDR1 and CDR2: MDHEN, SYDVKM. There are 15 residues in the CDR3. The V end was cut by 1 base, the J end by 0 bases, with 9 bases between. The DNA of the CDR3 is TGTGCCAGCAGTTTATACCCGGGAGCTAACTATGGCTACACCTTC. Translating it yields CASSLYPGANYGYTF.

Points on this clonotype: Being one base from a much bigger clone, this may be a read error. The V call is TRBV2, the J call TRBJ1-1; the D gene is possibly TRBD1 (5 bases). The CDR3 has 13 residues. Germline V CDR1 and CDR2: SNHLY, FYNNEI. The V and J ends lost 6 bases and 6 bases respectively, with 14 bases between them. For the CDR3, the DNA is TGTGCCAGCAGCTTCTACTGGGACGCTGAAGCTTTCTTT. This codes for CASSFYWDAEAFF.

By proportion, this clonotype is medium-sized. The chain employs TRBV20-1 and TRBJ1-3; D may be TRBD1 (5 bases). V shed 0 bases and J shed 2 bases, with 14 bases lying between them. CDR1 DFQATT and CDR2 SNEGSKA come from the germline V gene (reference sequence). CDR3 length equals 16 residues. DNA of the CDR3: TGCAGTGCTAGAGATCTGGGACGCGGGGCTGGAAACACCATATATTTT. Protein product: CSARDLGRGAGNTIYF.

The table lists this clonotype with many counts. The V and J genes are TRBV20-1 and TRBJ2-7; D is perhaps TRBD1 (5 bases). Trimming took off 2 bases at V and 2 bases at J, with 7 bases between the two ends. Germline CDR1 is DFQATT and CDR2 is SNEGSKA (reference sequence). This CDR3 comprises 12 residues. CDR3 amino acids: CSARQGPYEQYF. CDR3 nucleotides: TGCAGTGCTAGACAGGGCCCCTACGAGCAGTACTTC.